This T cell receptor (beta chain) was sequenced in a study of cytomegalovirus exposure and HLA in healthy donors. General observations from the study: Available immune exposure information covered CMV serostatus only. Many donors carried some public TCRs, although rarity characterized most TCR sequences. Associated with HLA alleles at 0.05 false discovery rate in a later analysis were about 17,000 TCR beta sequences.

Between the trimmed V and J ends, which lost 6 bases and 10 bases, there was a span of 21 bases. Germline CDR1 reads MGHDK; CDR2 reads SYGVNS. The CDR3 is 14 amino acids. Vbeta (60) and Jbeta (13) primers were used in the PCR. Original processing methods: Later, 80 million or so unique TCR beta chains were counted in an analysis, and about 10 million of them were shared. Profiling relied on immunoSEQ multiplex PCR, and the TCRdb table lists in-frame clones only, not all of them. V and J calls and clone size are given by that table; D and trimming were obtained from the DNA. The table shows fewer than 200,000 clones, with 70% to 80% occurring only once. This clone was found once. The antigen is undetermined.

Material: PBMCs. The sequence was obtained from a female donor in good health and CMV-seronegative. The chain has TRBV25-1 and TRBJ1-1; TRBD1 is a possible D gene (5 bases). The CDR3 reads CASSGGVFRSVAFF. The CDR3 DNA follows: TGTGCCAGCAGCGGAGGGGTATTTCGATCGGTAGCTTTCTTT.